The clone carrying this T cell receptor (beta chain) was detected once. What it recognizes is unknown. Trimming pared 0 bases from V and 4 bases from J, leaving 9 bases between. The CDR3 length is 14 residues. Germline V gene lookup returns CDR1 LGHNA and CDR2 YNFKEQ. The data were taken from a study of vaccination and CD4 T cells after COVID-19. Looking at the study overall: Overlapping spike peptides of SARS-CoV-2, HCoV-NL63, HCoV-OC43 and HCoV-229E were used, and cells were stimulated with them.

Study-wide findings and caveats: From roughly 21 to 40, the median of SARS-CoV-2-reactive clonotypes rose without reaching significance.

Sequenced with the Oncomine TCR Beta short-read assay was DNA taken from cultured CD4+ T cells. TCRdb re-called the PCR reads with MiXCR, one entry per CDR3 protein. The table includes 8,500 to 13,000 distinct CDR3 sequences, 65% to 80% detected once. Treatment: roughly nine-day PBMC culture with coronavirus spike peptide pools or control peptides (ViraFEST assay). The material sequenced was CD4+ T cells from blood, cultured in vitro. This rearrangement joins TRBV4-2 to TRBJ1-1; a possible D gene is TRBD1 (5 bases). This receptor was obtained from a human donor who had recovered from COVID-19. The DNA for the CDR3 is TGTGCCAGCAGCCAAGAGGGGGTATCCACTGAAGCTTTCTTT. Translating gives CASSQEGVSTEAFF.